The present T cell receptor (beta chain) was sequenced within a study of shared clonotypes between healthy human individuals. Looking at the study overall: Per donor, CD8 memory used one plate, CD8 naive used two, CD4 memory used three and CD4 naive used three. Regarding the study as a whole: Larger richness was generally estimated for naive than memory subsets.

This clone came up once. Its specificity is not known. CDR1 and CDR2 from the germline V gene are SQVTM and ANQGSEA. V dropped 6 bases and J dropped 9 bases, with 17 bases sitting between them. This CDR3 is built from 12 residues. The authors distributed each subset's genomic DNA evenly over several immunoSEQ plates. TCRdb keeps only in-frame clones here, not all; method: immunoSEQ multiplex PCR. The sample holds about 2.3 million clones, approximately 90% seen once. This TCR came from a man aged 18 to 35 in good health. Some clones in this sample may be carry-over from other donors' samples. Input material: naive CD4+ T cells from PBMCs. The subset: CD45RA+ positively selected. The rearrangement joins TRBV29-1 to TRBJ2-5; perhaps TRBD1 as D (6 bases). DNA for the CDR3: TGCAGCGTGGGACACGGAGAGGGGGCCCAGTACTTC. Translation: CSVGHGEGAQYF.